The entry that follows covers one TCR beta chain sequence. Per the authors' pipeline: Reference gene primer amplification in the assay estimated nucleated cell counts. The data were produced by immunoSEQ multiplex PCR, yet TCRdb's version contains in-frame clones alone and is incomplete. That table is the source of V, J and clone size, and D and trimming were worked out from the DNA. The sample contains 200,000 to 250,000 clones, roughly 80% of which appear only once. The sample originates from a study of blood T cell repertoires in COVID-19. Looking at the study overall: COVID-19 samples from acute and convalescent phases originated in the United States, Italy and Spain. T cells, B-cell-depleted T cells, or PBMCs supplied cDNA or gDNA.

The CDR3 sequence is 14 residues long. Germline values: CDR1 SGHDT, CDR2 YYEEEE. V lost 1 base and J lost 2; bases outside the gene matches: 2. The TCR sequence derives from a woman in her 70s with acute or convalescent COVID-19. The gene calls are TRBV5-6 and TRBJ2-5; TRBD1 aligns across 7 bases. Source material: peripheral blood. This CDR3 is CASSLMTGQETQYF. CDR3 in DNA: TGTGCCAGCAGCTTGATGACAGGGCAAGAGACCCAGTACTTC.